Listed below are T cell receptor beta chains from one sample, sequenced in a study of cytomegalovirus exposure and HLA in healthy donors. TCRdb keeps only in-frame clones here, not all; method: immunoSEQ multiplex PCR. The profile shows about 130,000 clones, around 74% of them singletons. Sequencing was done on a sample of PBMCs. The origin of the receptors is a woman in her fifties or sixties in good health and CMV-seropositive. Both conserved end residues are part of each CDR3. The D gene is left open where the match is weak. Rows may omit the clone size; those that give it use once, few, many or a size class.

j_gene | v_gene | d_gene | abundance | CDR3nt | CDR3aa
TRBJ2-5 | TRBV29-1 | . | . | TGCAGCGTTGTTTTAATCGCGCGGGAGACCCAGTACTTC | CSVVLIARETQYF
TRBJ2-3 | TRBV5-1 | TRBD1 | . | TGCGCCAGCAGCTTGGAGGACAGGCCATGGGATACGCAGTATTTT | CASSLEDRPWDTQYF
TRBJ2-5 | TRBV25-1 | TRBD2 | . | TGTGCCAGCAGTGAATACGGACTAGCAGGCCAAGAGACCCAGTACTTC | CASSEYGLAGQETQYF
TRBJ2-7 | TRBV5-4 | . | . | TGTGCCAGCAGCTGGCAGGGAGGCGGCTACGAGCAGTACTTC | CASSWQGGGYEQYF
TRBJ2-6 | TRBV27 | TRBD2 | . | TGTGCCAGCAGTAGCAGGGGCCGGGGGGGAGTCCTGACTTTC | CASSSRGRGGVLTF
TRBJ2-7 | TRBV7-8 | TRBD2 | few | TGTGCCAGCAGCTTGCGGACTAGAGTTCTTTATTTCGAGCAGTACTTC | CASSLRTRVLYFEQYF
TRBJ1-6 | TRBV11-2 | . | . | TGTGCCAGCACCCGTACCAGCTCCTATAATTCACCCCTCCACTTT | CASTRTSSYNSPLHF
TRBJ2-1 | TRBV11-2 | . | . | TGTGCCACCGCGCGGGGAGGGGGGGCGGGGAATGAGCAGTTCTTC | CATARGGGAGNEQFF
TRBJ2-3 | TRBV5-4 | . | . | TGTGCCAGCAGCTCGCGAGACTTGCTAGATACGCAGTATTTT | CASSSRDLLDTQYF
TRBJ2-7 | TRBV7-9 | TRBD2 | . | TGTGCCAGCAGCTTACCCGGGACTAGCGCGTACGAGCAGTACTTC | CASSLPGTSAYEQYF
TRBJ2-3 | TRBV28 | TRBD2 | . | TGTGCCAGCAGAGTGGGGGGGGTCACAGATACGCAGTATTTT | CASRVGGVTDTQYF
TRBJ2-3 | TRBV5-1 | TRBD2 | . | TGCGCCAGCAGCCGCGGGGGTATTACAGATACGCAGTATTTT | CASSRGGITDTQYF
TRBJ1-2 | TRBV19 | TRBD1 | . | TGTGCCAGTAGTGACCGGGACAGAGCTAACTATGGCTACACCTTC | CASSDRDRANYGYTF
TRBJ2-6 | TRBV23-1 | . | . | TGCGCCAATGGTACCGGTCCTGGGGCCAACGTCCTGACTTTC | CANGTGPGANVLTF
TRBJ2-5 | TRBV5-1 | . | . | TGCGCCAGCAGCGGATACGCGGAGGGCGGACAAGAGACCCAGTACTTC | CASSGYAEGGQETQYF